The entry below gives a single T cell receptor (beta chain) sequence along with its context. The data are from a study of PD-1 blockade in classical Hodgkin lymphoma. Produced via immunoSEQ multiplex PCR; TCRdb's table is partial and in-frame only. The sample lists thousands of clones; over 80% were seen once. CDR3 size: 14 residues. With 1 base removed from V and 4 bases from J, the gap between germline ends came to 11 bases. Germline V lookup: CDR1 SGHNT, CDR2 YYREEE (reference sequence). Specified time point: cycle 4 day 1 (C4D1), after less than seven weeks of nivolumab. Relapse was seen in all patients after autologous stem cell transplantation, and brentuximab vedotin exposure was variable.

This chain uses TRBV5-4 with TRBJ1-1; possibly TRBD1 for D (6 bases). Source: peripheral blood mononuclear cells (PBMCs), taken before the fourth cycle of nivolumab. The origin of this receptor is a human donor with classical Hodgkin lymphoma. The DNA of the CDR3 is TGTGCCAGCAGCTTGAAGGGGGTTAGCACTGAAGCTTTCTTT. Residues: CASSLKGVSTEAFF.